This T cell receptor (beta chain) derives from a study of OX40 agonist ivuxolimab in advanced cancers. Across the study: Having had anti-PD-1, anti-PD-L1 or anti-CTLA-4 therapy before was allowed, and roughly 40% had some. Findings and limits, study-wide: Determination of antigen specificity was not performed for the expanded peripheral T cells. More expanded clones were seen, on average, in CD8+ T cells than in CD4+.

Method: immunoSEQ multiplex PCR; TCRdb's copy keeps in-frame clones and lacks some. The sample comprises some 70,000 clones, roughly 90% of which are singletons, and more than 0.75% rests with the top ten. This clone showed up just once. The antigen is not known. The source material was CD4+ or CD8+ T cells sorted from blood, sampled in a trial of the OX40 agonist ivuxolimab. This receptor was obtained from an adult with an advanced solid tumor such as melanoma, head and neck, liver or kidney cancer.

In DNA, the CDR3 is TGTGCCAGCAGCTTAGGGACTAGCGGTAACACCGGGGAGCTGTTTTTT. The encoded protein is CASSLGTSGNTGELFF. The rearrangement uses TRBV7-9 and TRBJ2-2, with 10 bases identical to TRBD2. With 1 base clipped from V and 2 bases from J, the junction kept 1 base outside the gene matches. The CDR3 runs 16 residues. Germline V CDR1 and CDR2: SEHNR, FQNEAQ (reference sequence).